The rows below give T cell receptor beta chains drawn from one sample of a study of shared clonotypes between healthy human individuals. TCRdb's table, derived via immunoSEQ multiplex PCR, lists solely in-frame clones and lacks some. The data contain 2 million to 2.5 million clones, approximately 95% of them singletons. Sequenced: naive CD4+ T cells sorted from blood. These TCRs come from a man younger than 35 in good health. CDR3s include the opening cysteine and the closing phenylalanine or tryptophan. The D gene is left open where the match is weak. A row's size may be missing; if present it is once, few, many or a size class.

TRBJ2-7	TRBV19	14	-	-	TGTGCCAGTAGTATTCGCGGGACAGTCTACGAGCAGTACTTC	CASSIRGTVYEQYF
TRBJ2-7	TRBV9	15	-	-	TGTGCCAGCAGCGCCGGAAATAACCCTACCTACGAGCAGTACTTC	CASSAGNNPTYEQYF
TRBJ1-3	TRBV6-5	15	few	TRBD1	TGTGCCAGTATGACAGGGGGAAGCTCTGGAAACACCATATATTTT	CASMTGGSSGNTIYF
TRBJ1-4	TRBV10-3	16	once	TRBD1	TGTGCCACGAAATCCCCGCCGGGACAGGGAAGCGAAAAACTGTTTTTT	CATKSPPGQGSEKLFF
TRBJ1-4	TRBV29-1	14	-	-	TGCAGCGTTACCCCCACAGTGGGGAATGAAAAACTGTTTTTT	CSVTPTVGNEKLFF
TRBJ2-1	TRBV7-2	17	-	TRBD1	TGTGCCAGCAGCTTATTATCGGGGACAGGGTCCTACAATGAGCAGTTCTTC	CASSLLSGTGSYNEQFF
TRBJ2-4	TRBV2	14	once	-	TGTGCCAGCAGTGAAGGTCCCCGGGGAAACATTCAGTACTTC	CASSEGPRGNIQYF
TRBJ2-7	TRBV5-1	16	-	-	TGCGCCAGCAGCTTGGCCGTCGGGAGTGTTTCCTACGAGCAGTACTTC	CASSLAVGSVSYEQYF
TRBJ1-2	TRBV20-1	11	-	-	TGCAGTGCTAACGTGGGGCTTGGCTACACCTTC	CSANVGLGYTF
TRBJ2-5	TRBV19	13	-	-	TGTGCCAGTAGTATGGTTCGGGGAGAGACCCAGTACTTC	CASSMVRGETQYF